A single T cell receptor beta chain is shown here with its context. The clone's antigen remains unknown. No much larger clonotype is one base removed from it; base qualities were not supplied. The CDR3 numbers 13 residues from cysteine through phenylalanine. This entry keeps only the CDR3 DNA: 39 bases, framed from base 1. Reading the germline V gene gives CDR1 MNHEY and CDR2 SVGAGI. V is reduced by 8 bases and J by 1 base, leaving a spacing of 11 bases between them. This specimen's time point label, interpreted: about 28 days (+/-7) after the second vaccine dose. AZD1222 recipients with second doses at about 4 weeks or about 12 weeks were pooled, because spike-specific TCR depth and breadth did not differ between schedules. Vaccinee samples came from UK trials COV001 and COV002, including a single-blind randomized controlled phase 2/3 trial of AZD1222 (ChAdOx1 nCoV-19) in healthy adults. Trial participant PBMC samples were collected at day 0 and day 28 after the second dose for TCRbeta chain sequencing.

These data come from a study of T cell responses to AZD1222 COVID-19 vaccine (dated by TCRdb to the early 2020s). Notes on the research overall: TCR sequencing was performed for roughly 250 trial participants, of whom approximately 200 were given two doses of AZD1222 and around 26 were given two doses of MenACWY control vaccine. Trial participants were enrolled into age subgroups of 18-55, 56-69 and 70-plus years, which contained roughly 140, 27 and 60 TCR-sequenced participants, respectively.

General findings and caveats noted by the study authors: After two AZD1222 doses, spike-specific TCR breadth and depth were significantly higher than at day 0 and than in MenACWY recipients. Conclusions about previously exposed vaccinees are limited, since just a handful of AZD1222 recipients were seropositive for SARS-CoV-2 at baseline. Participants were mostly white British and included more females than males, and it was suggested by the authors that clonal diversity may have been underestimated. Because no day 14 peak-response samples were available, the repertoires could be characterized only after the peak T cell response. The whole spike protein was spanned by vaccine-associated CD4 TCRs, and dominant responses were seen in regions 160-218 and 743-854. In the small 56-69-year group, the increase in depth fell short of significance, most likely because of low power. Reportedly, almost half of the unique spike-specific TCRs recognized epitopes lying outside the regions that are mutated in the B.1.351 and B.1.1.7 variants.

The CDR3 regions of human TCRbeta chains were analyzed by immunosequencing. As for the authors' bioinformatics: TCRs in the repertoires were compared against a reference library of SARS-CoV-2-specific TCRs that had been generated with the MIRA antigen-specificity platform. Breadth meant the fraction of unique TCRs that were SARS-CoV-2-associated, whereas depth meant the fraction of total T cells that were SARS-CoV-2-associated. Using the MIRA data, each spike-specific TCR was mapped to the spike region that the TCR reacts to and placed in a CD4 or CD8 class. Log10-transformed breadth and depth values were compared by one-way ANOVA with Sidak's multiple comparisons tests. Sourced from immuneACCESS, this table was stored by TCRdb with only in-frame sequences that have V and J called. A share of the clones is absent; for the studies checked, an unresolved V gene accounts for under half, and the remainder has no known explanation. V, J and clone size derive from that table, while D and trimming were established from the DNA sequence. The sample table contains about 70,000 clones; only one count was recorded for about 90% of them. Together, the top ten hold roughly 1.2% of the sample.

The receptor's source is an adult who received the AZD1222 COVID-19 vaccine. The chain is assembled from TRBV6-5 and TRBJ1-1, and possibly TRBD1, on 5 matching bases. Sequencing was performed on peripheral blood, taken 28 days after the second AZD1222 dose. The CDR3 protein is CASGRGTNTEAFF. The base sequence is TGTGCCAGCGGGAGAGGGACGAACACTGAAGCTTTCTTT.